This T cell receptor beta chain was identified in a study of T cell changes during pregnancy in multiple sclerosis. The CDR3 is made up of 14 amino acids. The germline V gene encodes CDR1 MNHEY and CDR2 SMNVEV (reference sequence). Trimming pared 5 bases from V and 4 bases from J, leaving 14 bases between. The repertoire was sequenced with immunoSEQ multiplex PCR; TCRdb's copy has only in-frame clones and lacks some. The sample carries 55,000 to 65,000 clones, approximately 92% recorded once. This sequence originates from a female donor with multiple sclerosis, enrolled in a pregnancy study. The V gene is TRBV27, the J gene TRBJ1-2; D gene uncertain. Sequenced material: CD4+ T cells from peripheral blood mononuclear cells, taken before pregnancy. Written as DNA, the CDR3 is TGTGCCAGCAGTGGGTACAGCGGACTCTATGGCTACACCTTC. Its translation is CASSGYSGLYGYTF.